The 15 T cell receptor beta chains reported below all come from one sample, sequenced in a study of cytomegalovirus exposure and HLA in healthy donors. It was with 60 Vbeta and 13 Jbeta primers that the PCR ran. Some clones are missing from TCRdb's copy, which holds only in-frame ones; the method was immunoSEQ multiplex PCR. The table includes about 150,000 clones, roughly 72% detected once. The sequencing input was PBMCs. The origin of the receptors is a man aged 40-55 years in good health and CMV-seronegative.

In its sample, this clone was seen once. The gene calls are TRBV6-6 and TRBJ2-3; no reliable D call. This CDR3 has 11 amino acids. CDR1 MNHNY and CDR2 SVGAGI come from the germline V gene (reference sequence). The V and J ends lost 6 bases and 4 bases respectively, with 5 bases between them. The CDR3 bases are TGTGCCAGCAGCCAGGCAGATACGCAGTATTTT. This translates into CASSQADTQYF.

The chain combines TRBV5-8 with TRBJ1-4; 8 nucleotides agree with TRBD1. CDR3 length: 14 residues. The trim removed 4 bases at V and 7 bases at J, leaving 6 bases unmatched. Germline V lookup: CDR1 SGHTS, CDR2 YDEGEE. The CDR3, as DNA: TGTGCCAGCAGCCTGGACAGGGCCGGTGAAAAACTGTTTTTT. This translates into CASSLDRAGEKLFF.

The CDR3 bases are TGTGCCAGCAGTTCGGGGGGGGTAGCAGATACGCAGTATTTT. Residues: CASSSGGVADTQYF. The rearrangement links TRBV6-6 to TRBJ2-3, with 8 bases fitting TRBD2. The germline CDR1 and CDR2 sequences are MNHNY and SVGAGI (reference sequence). V gave up 4 bases and J gave up 4 bases; unmatched junction bases: 4. There are 14 residues in the CDR3.

The gene calls are TRBV5-6 and TRBJ2-3, with 8 bases fitting TRBD2. The germline V gene encodes CDR1 SGHDT and CDR2 YYEEEE. Trimming removed 1 base from V and 4 bases from J; junction bases left unmatched: 8. The CDR3 is 16 residues long. CDR3 region: CASSLLAGTEPDTQYF. In nucleotides, the CDR3 is TGTGCCAGCAGCTTGTTAGCGGGAACGGAGCCAGATACGCAGTATTTT. Full variable domain (outside the CDR3, taken from reference TRBV5-6 and TRBJ2-3): DAGVTQSPTHLIKTRGQQVTLRCSPKSGHDTVSWYQQALGQGPQFIFQYYEEEERQRGNFPDRFSGHQFPNYSSELNVNALLLGDSALYLCASSLLAGTEPDTQYFGPGTRLTVL.

The V call is TRBV5-1, the J call TRBJ2-2; 12 nucleotides line up with TRBD2. Looked up from germline, CDR1 is SGHRS and CDR2 is YFSETQ. This CDR3 contains 17 residues. After removal of 0 bases from V and 5 bases from J, the junction contained 5 bases not matched to a gene. The CDR3 DNA reads TGCGCCAGCAGCTTGGACGGAGGGACTAGCGGGACCGGGGAGCTGTTTTTT. Translating gives CASSLDGGTSGTGELFF.

This clone was seen once. The chain employs TRBV4-2 and TRBJ2-7, with D perhaps TRBD2 (5 bases). The ends were cut back, 0 bases at V and 2 bases at J, with 11 bases in the middle. The CDR3 totals 15 residues. Per germline, CDR1 LGHNA and CDR2 YNFKEQ. For the CDR3, the DNA is TGTGCCAGCAGCCAAGAATGGGAGAGGGCCTACGAGCAGTACTTC. It translates to CASSQEWERAYEQYF.

V usage is TRBV10-3 and J usage is TRBJ2-5; D uncertain. There are 13 residues in the CDR3. Looked up from germline, CDR1 is ENHRY and CDR2 is SYGVKD. Trimming took off 6 bases at V and 0 bases at J, with 8 bases between the two ends. The CDR3 is CAISRQDQETQYF. CDR3 DNA: TGTGCCATCAGCAGACAAGACCAAGAGACCCAGTACTTC.

The gene calls are TRBV7-8 and TRBJ2-5; D gene uncertain. The V gene's germline CDR1 is SGHVS and CDR2 FQNEAQ. The ends were cut back, 1 base at V and 5 bases at J, with 5 bases in the middle. The CDR3 length is 12 residues. The chain's CDR3 is CASSLVVETQYF. The CDR3, as DNA: TGTGCCAGCAGCTTAGTAGTGGAGACCCAGTACTTC.

Remarks on this clone: In the same sample, other DNA sequences code for this CDR3. V is TRBV28 and J is TRBJ2-7; D perhaps matches TRBD1 (6 bases). The CDR3 is 13 residues long. Germline CDR1 and CDR2: MDHEN and SYDVKM. V was clipped by 3 bases and J by 4 bases, with 10 bases between them. The DNA of the CDR3 is TGTGCCAGCAGTTTCAGGGGCCGATACGAGCAGTACTTC. Translated: CASSFRGRYEQYF. The full variable domain, rest sourced from reference TRBV28 and TRBJ2-7, is DVKVTQSSRYLVKRTGEKVFLECVQDMDHENMFWYRQDPGLGLRLIYFSYDVKMKEKGDIPEGYSVSREKKERFSLILESASTNQTSMYLCASSFRGRYEQYFGPGTRLTVT.

V and J are TRBV6-5 and TRBJ2-1; D possibly corresponds to TRBD2 (6 bases). Trimming removed 6 bases from V and 4 bases from J, with 16 bases in between. The CDR3 consists of 15 residues. Germline CDR1 is MNHEY and CDR2 is SVGAGI. The CDR3 is CASSISGSHYNEQFF. CDR3 coding DNA: TGTGCCAGCAGCATATCCGGGAGTCATTACAATGAGCAGTTCTTC.

This sequence joins TRBV30 and TRBJ1-2; D possibly corresponds to TRBD1 (6 bases). Germline V gene lookup returns CDR1 GTSNPN and CDR2 SVGIG (reference sequence). V lost 0 bases, J lost 2 bases, and 10 bases lay in between. The length of the CDR3 is 14 residues. CDR3 DNA: TGTGCCTGGAGTGTACGCGGACAGAACTATGGCTACACCTTC. This codes for CAWSVRGQNYGYTF.

The V and J genes are TRBV4-3 and TRBJ2-2; D ambiguous. Trimming cost V 6 bases and J 1 base, with 12 bases left between them. In germline, CDR1 is LGHNA, CDR2 YSLEER. The CDR3 contains 15 residues. The CDR3 bases are TGCGCCAGCAGTGTGACCTCAGGGAACACCGGGGAGCTGTTTTTT. Translation gives CASSVTSGNTGELFF.

This chain connects TRBV7-9 to TRBJ2-1; 8 bases match TRBD1. Per germline, CDR1 SEHNR and CDR2 FQNEAQ (reference sequence). V lost 2 bases, J lost 3 bases, and 9 bases stayed unmatched. The CDR3 totals 17 residues. As DNA, the CDR3 is TGTGCCAGCAGCTTACTGGGACAGGAGGCCGACTACAATGAGCAGTTCTTC. Residues: CASSLLGQEADYNEQFF. The full variable domain, its missing parts supplied by reference TRBV7-9 and TRBJ2-1, is DTGVSQNPRHKITKRGQNVTFRCDPISEHNRLYWYRQTLGQGPEFLTYFQNEAQLEKSRLLSDRFSAERPKGSFSTLEIQRTEQGDSAMYLCASSLLGQEADYNEQFFGPGTRLTVL.

A few counts support this clone. The V gene is TRBV5-1, the J gene TRBJ2-3; D is undetermined. The CDR3 is made up of 13 amino acids. Germline assignment: CDR1 SGHRS and CDR2 YFSETQ. Deletions cut 5 bases from V and 2 bases from J, with 9 bases between. The CDR3 is CASRFTDTDTQYF. In DNA, the CDR3 is TGCGCCAGCAGGTTTACAGACACAGATACGCAGTATTTT.

The chain uses TRBV6-1 and TRBJ2-7; D is possibly TRBD2 (6 bases). Trimming took off 0 bases at V and 6 bases at J, with 12 bases between the two ends. CDR1 and CDR2 from the germline V gene are MNHNS and SASEGT. The CDR3 consists of 14 residues. The CDR3 DNA reads as TGTGCCAGCAGTGAAGCACCGGGGGAATCCGAGCAGTACTTC. Protein: CASSEAPGESEQYF.